The present T cell receptor beta chain was sequenced within a study of blood T cells in healthy people across ages. Concerning this clonotype itself: Its antigen is currently unknown.

The donors, aged roughly 6 to 90, were healthy Caucasians from Russia. General study findings and limits: Significant beta diversity loss was already apparent by age 40, declining roughly linearly. With naive T cell percentage, TCR beta diversity showed a strong correlation.

Alongside a J-beta primer mix, a sample-barcoded 5' primer served in a second PCR lasting roughly 7 to 12 cycles. From the 5' RACE reads, TCRdb called clonotypes with MiXCR, one entry per CDR3 protein. The data contain around 1,000,000 distinct CDR3 sequences, approximately 26% of them seen just once; the ten biggest clones take up approximately 0.71%. These data were also filed under a second study, of T cells of mothers and their children. As that report states: Relative to unrelated pairs, biologically related mother-child dyads exhibited marginally greater, non-significant overlap.

The sample taken for sequencing was blood. This receptor was identified in a girl aged 2 to 10 in good health.

The CDR3 region is CASSWRAGVDTGELFF. DNA of the CDR3: TGTGCCAGCAGCTGGAGAGCGGGGGTAGACACCGGGGAGCTGTTTTTT. The V call is TRBV7-2, the J call TRBJ2-2; 8 nucleotides align to TRBD2. The length of the CDR3 is 16 residues. V dropped 4 bases and J dropped 3; count of bases not matched to a gene: 7. Per the germline V gene, CDR1 is SGHTA and CDR2 is FQGNSA.